The text below deals with one T cell receptor (beta chain). Its specificity is not known. Other DNA variants within this sample encode the same CDR3. Looked up from germline, CDR1 is LNHNV and CDR2 is YYDKDF (reference sequence). The length of the CDR3 is 12 residues. Trimming removed 0 bases from V and 5 bases from J, with 5 bases in between. The protocol was immunoSEQ multiplex PCR, while the TCRdb copy is restricted to in-frame clones and leaves out a portion. The table has tens of thousands of clones, just over 90% seen once; the top ten hold 0.6% to 0.8%. This specimen comes from a study of stem cell transplantation in POMP-related autoinflammatory disease. Overall study: Impaired MHC class I-dependent CD8+ differentiation was hypothesized from defective thymoproteasomes. DNA chimerism showed 100% graft donor engraftment of neutrophils and platelets through one year.

Findings of the study overall: Unique TRB V-J gene pairings were limited in number in patients with PRAID.

This chain connects TRBV15 to TRBJ2-7; weak D call: TRBD1 (5 bases). This clonotype originated in a human patient with POMP-related autoinflammation and immune dysregulation (PRAID). Some T cells may be supplied by the graft donor. The sample in question was CD4+ T cells from PBMCs, obtained after stem cell transplantation. The CDR3, as DNA: TGTGCCACCAGCAGAGACAGGGACGAGCAGTACTTC. Translation gives CATSRDRDEQYF.